This TCR beta chain appears in the sequencing data of a study of blood T cells in healthy people across ages. General study points: Researchers judged that diversity estimates from one million T cells fell short of true values.

Combining a sample-barcoded 5' primer with a J-beta primer mix, a second PCR ran for roughly 7 to 12 cycles. TCRdb ran MiXCR on the 5' RACE reads and lists one entry per CDR3 protein. The table shows under 950,000 distinct CDR3 sequences, with approximately 22% occurring only once. This CDR3 contains 17 residues. V gave up 3 bases and J gave up 4 bases; unmatched junction bases: 13. Germline loops: CDR1 MRHNA, CDR2 SNTAGT. In this sample, this clonotype turned up a few times. The antigen remains undetermined. The chain joins TRBV6-4 to TRBJ1-2, with TRBD1 matching over 8 bases. The TCR originated in a man aged 70-80 years in good health. What was sequenced was blood. The CDR3 region is CASSDLLRDRRSYGYTF. CDR3 bases: TGTGCCAGCAGTGATCTTCTGAGGGACAGGAGGAGCTATGGCTACACCTTC.